A selection of T cell receptor beta chains follows, all from one sample in a study of blood T cell repertoires in COVID-19. Assay used: immunoSEQ multiplex PCR; TCRdb lists only in-frame clones, some missing. The sample has under 300,000 clones, 85% to 90% seen once; the top ten hold 2.1%. Sequencing was performed on peripheral blood. The receptors come from a woman aged 60-70 years with COVID-19, enrolled during active disease. CDR3s include the opening cysteine and the closing phenylalanine or tryptophan. Fields, in order: D gene, V gene, clone size, J gene, CDR3 protein, CDR3 DNA. D genes are given only for firm matches. Clone size appears in some rows only: once, few, many, or a class for an expanded clone.

D gene: -; V gene: TRBV9; clone size: -; J gene: TRBJ1-6; CDR3 protein: CASSVTPSSYNSPLHF; CDR3 DNA: TGTGCCAGCAGCGTAACCCCGAGCTCCTATAATTCACCCCTCCACTTT
D gene: -; V gene: TRBV7-2; clone size: once; J gene: TRBJ1-2; CDR3 protein: CASSPHGGSPSYGYTF; CDR3 DNA: TGTGCCAGCAGCCCGCATGGGGGGTCCCCTAGCTATGGCTACACCTTC
D gene: -; V gene: TRBV11-2; clone size: -; J gene: TRBJ1-1; CDR3 protein: CASSFGAGTEAFF; CDR3 DNA: TGTGCCAGCAGCTTTGGGGCTGGGACTGAAGCTTTCTTT
D gene: -; V gene: TRBV30; clone size: -; J gene: TRBJ1-3; CDR3 protein: CAWRFSSGNTIYF; CDR3 DNA: TGTGCCTGGAGATTCAGCTCTGGAAACACCATATATTTT
D gene: TRBD2; V gene: TRBV5-8; clone size: -; J gene: TRBJ2-5; CDR3 protein: CASSPRGGMETQYF; CDR3 DNA: TGTGCCAGCAGCCCACGGGGGGGAATGGAGACCCAGTACTTC
D gene: -; V gene: TRBV7-3; clone size: -; J gene: TRBJ2-2; CDR3 protein: CASTGGSGELFF; CDR3 DNA: TGTGCCAGCACCGGGGGATCCGGGGAGCTGTTTTTT
D gene: TRBD1; V gene: TRBV7-3; clone size: -; J gene: TRBJ1-2; CDR3 protein: CASSTNGQGGYGYTF; CDR3 DNA: TGTGCCAGCAGCACCAATGGACAGGGGGGCTATGGCTACACCTTC
D gene: TRBD1; V gene: TRBV29-1; clone size: -; J gene: TRBJ1-1; CDR3 protein: CSVGGATGAMNTEAFF; CDR3 DNA: TGCAGCGTCGGCGGGGCGACAGGGGCGATGAACACTGAAGCTTTCTTT
D gene: -; V gene: TRBV4-3; clone size: once; J gene: TRBJ1-1; CDR3 protein: CASSQDPTGMEGTEAFF; CDR3 DNA: TGCGCCAGCAGCCAAGATCCCACGGGTATGGAGGGCACTGAAGCTTTCTTT
D gene: -; V gene: TRBV6-5; clone size: few; J gene: TRBJ1-1; CDR3 protein: CASSYRSTKGGTEAFF; CDR3 DNA: TGTGCCAGCAGTTACCGTTCGACGAAGGGAGGGACTGAAGCTTTCTTT
D gene: TRBD1; V gene: TRBV14; clone size: -; J gene: TRBJ1-5; CDR3 protein: CASSQSGGQPQHF; CDR3 DNA: TGTGCCAGCAGCCAATCAGGGGGCCAGCCCCAGCATTTT
D gene: TRBD1; V gene: TRBV7-2; clone size: -; J gene: TRBJ2-1; CDR3 protein: CASSSGTGSPYNEQFF; CDR3 DNA: TGTGCCAGCAGCTCCGGGACAGGGAGCCCCTACAATGAGCAGTTCTTC
D gene: -; V gene: TRBV11-3; clone size: once; J gene: TRBJ2-3; CDR3 protein: CASSLAGGLSTDTQYF; CDR3 DNA: TGTGCCAGCAGCTTAGCCGGGGGGCTAAGCACAGATACGCAGTATTTT
D gene: -; V gene: TRBV29-1; clone size: -; J gene: TRBJ2-3; CDR3 protein: CSVDRGANTQYF; CDR3 DNA: TGCAGCGTTGACCGTGGGGCAAATACGCAGTATTTT
D gene: -; V gene: TRBV5-1; clone size: -; J gene: TRBJ2-5; CDR3 protein: CASSFTEETQYF; CDR3 DNA: TGCGCCAGCAGCTTTACCGAGGAGACCCAGTACTTC
D gene: -; V gene: TRBV7-9; clone size: once; J gene: TRBJ1-2; CDR3 protein: CASSPTGYGYTF; CDR3 DNA: TGTGCCAGCAGCCCCACAGGCTATGGCTACACCTTC
D gene: TRBD1; V gene: TRBV7-9; clone size: -; J gene: TRBJ2-5; CDR3 protein: CASSTRMGQGELYQETQYF; CDR3 DNA: TGTGCCAGCAGCACCCGGATGGGACAGGGGGAACTGTACCAAGAGACCCAGTACTTC
D gene: -; V gene: TRBV12-3/TRBV12-4; clone size: -; J gene: TRBJ1-6; CDR3 protein: CASSLAEWGPTF; CDR3 DNA: TGTGCCAGCAGTTTAGCGGAGTGGGGCCCTACTTTT
D gene: TRBD2; V gene: TRBV5-6; clone size: -; J gene: TRBJ2-1; CDR3 protein: CASSVAGGGHEQFF; CDR3 DNA: TGTGCCAGCAGCGTAGCGGGGGGCGGCCACGAGCAGTTCTTC
D gene: TRBD1; V gene: TRBV7-7; clone size: -; J gene: TRBJ2-3; CDR3 protein: CASSPGTDRGTDTQYF; CDR3 DNA: TGTGCCAGCAGCCCTGGGACGGACAGGGGCACAGATACGCAGTATTTT
D gene: TRBD1; V gene: TRBV11-2; clone size: -; J gene: TRBJ1-2; CDR3 protein: CASSPPPRGTGDLGYTF; CDR3 DNA: TGTGCCAGCAGCCCACCACCCAGGGGGACAGGGGATTTGGGCTACACCTTC
D gene: -; V gene: TRBV7-2; clone size: -; J gene: TRBJ1-6; CDR3 protein: CASSLDYSPLHF; CDR3 DNA: TGTGCCAGCAGCTTAGACTATTCACCCCTCCACTTT
D gene: -; V gene: TRBV7-2; clone size: -; J gene: TRBJ1-1; CDR3 protein: CASSLAGGNTEAFF; CDR3 DNA: TGTGCCAGCAGCTTAGCAGGGGGGAACACTGAAGCTTTCTTT
D gene: -; V gene: TRBV20-1; clone size: -; J gene: TRBJ2-1; CDR3 protein: CSASSGASEQFF; CDR3 DNA: TGCAGTGCTAGTTCAGGGGCCAGTGAGCAGTTCTTC
D gene: -; V gene: TRBV7-9; clone size: -; J gene: TRBJ1-5; CDR3 protein: CASSTGRGGNQPQHF; CDR3 DNA: TGTGCCAGCAGCACCGGCCGCGGGGGCAATCAGCCCCAGCATTTT
D gene: TRBD2; V gene: TRBV18; clone size: -; J gene: TRBJ2-3; CDR3 protein: CASSRTRVADTQYF; CDR3 DNA: TGTGCCAGCTCCCGGACTAGAGTGGCAGATACGCAGTATTTT
D gene: -; V gene: TRBV7-8; clone size: -; J gene: TRBJ1-2; CDR3 protein: CASSLVAGGFGYGYTF; CDR3 DNA: TGTGCCAGCAGCTTAGTCGCGGGGGGCTTTGGCTATGGCTACACCTTC
D gene: TRBD1; V gene: TRBV9; clone size: -; J gene: TRBJ2-3; CDR3 protein: CASSVAGQGVGDTQYF; CDR3 DNA: TGTGCCAGCAGCGTAGCTGGACAGGGTGTCGGGGATACGCAGTATTTT
D gene: -; V gene: TRBV7-9; clone size: few; J gene: TRBJ1-4; CDR3 protein: CASSQGQEKLFF; CDR3 DNA: TGTGCCAGCAGTCAAGGACAGGAAAAACTGTTTTTT
D gene: -; V gene: TRBV18; clone size: -; J gene: TRBJ1-6; CDR3 protein: CASSRLPGQDNSPLHF; CDR3 DNA: TGTGCCAGCTCACGATTACCGGGACAAGATAATTCACCCCTCCACTTT
D gene: TRBD1; V gene: TRBV2; clone size: -; J gene: TRBJ1-5; CDR3 protein: CASSRQGIQPQHF; CDR3 DNA: TGTGCCAGCAGTCGACAGGGGATTCAGCCCCAGCATTTT
D gene: TRBD1; V gene: TRBV6-2/TRBV6-3; clone size: -; J gene: TRBJ1-5; CDR3 protein: CASSSTGAREPQHF; CDR3 DNA: TGTGCCAGCAGTTCCACAGGGGCGAGGGAGCCCCAGCATTTT
D gene: -; V gene: TRBV12-5; clone size: -; J gene: TRBJ1-1; CDR3 protein: CASGLGRPRSTEAFF; CDR3 DNA: TGTGCTAGTGGTTTGGGTCGACCCAGGTCCACTGAAGCTTTCTTT
D gene: -; V gene: TRBV25-1; clone size: -; J gene: TRBJ1-3; CDR3 protein: CASSRNRAGNTIYF; CDR3 DNA: TGTGCCAGCAGCCGGAACAGGGCTGGAAACACCATATATTTT
D gene: TRBD1; V gene: TRBV5-4; clone size: -; J gene: TRBJ1-5; CDR3 protein: CASSMDRGVNQPQHF; CDR3 DNA: TGTGCCAGTTCGATGGACAGGGGGGTCAATCAGCCCCAGCATTTT
D gene: -; V gene: TRBV19; clone size: -; J gene: TRBJ1-5; CDR3 protein: CASSRQLDSNQPQHF; CDR3 DNA: TGTGCCAGTAGTAGACAGCTTGATAGCAATCAGCCCCAGCATTTT
D gene: -; V gene: TRBV10-3; clone size: -; J gene: TRBJ1-4; CDR3 protein: CAISESVGGEKLFF; CDR3 DNA: TGTGCCATCAGTGAGTCTGTAGGGGGTGAAAAACTGTTTTTT